The rows below give T cell receptor beta chains drawn from one sample of a study of glioma-infiltrating T cells after dendritic cell vaccination. Clones were sequenced by immunoSEQ multiplex PCR, and TCRdb holds only the in-frame ones, with some missing. Found here are about 64,000 clones, roughly 80% of them singletons; the top ten hold 9.2%. The sample consisted of blood, taken before dendritic cell vaccination. These receptors were taken from a human donor with glioblastoma. Both conserved end residues are part of each CDR3. Each record gives: J gene, V gene, CDR3 protein.

J: TRBJ2-1
V: TRBV6-6
CDR3: CASSLGTASEQFF

J: TRBJ1-5
V: TRBV28
CDR3: CASTLQGNQHF

J: TRBJ1-1
V: TRBV30
CDR3: CAWRVQVGTEAFF

J: TRBJ2-3
V: TRBV2
CDR3: CASIVAGTNTDTQYF

J: TRBJ1-2
V: TRBV6-6
CDR3: CASRAGYGYTF

J: TRBJ1-3
V: TRBV2
CDR3: CASSREANTIYF

J: TRBJ1-1
V: TRBV30
CDR3: CAWSVASGTEAFF

J: TRBJ2-7
V: TRBV2
CDR3: CASSGGTSGGSAYEQYF

J: TRBJ1-4
V: TRBV6-1
CDR3: CASSEAARVASEKLFF

J: TRBJ1-1
V: TRBV5-1
CDR3: CASSFGVRVGNTEAFF

J: TRBJ2-2
V: TRBV27
CDR3: CASRQGRTGELFF

J: TRBJ2-5
V: TRBV28
CDR3: CASSLPGRADREGTQYF

J: TRBJ1-2
V: TRBV25-1
CDR3: CASSEWTEGYGYTF

J: TRBJ1-6
V: TRBV7-8
CDR3: CASIATGSSYNSPLHF

J: TRBJ2-2
V: TRBV5-8
CDR3: CASRGTGVKTGELFF

J: TRBJ2-1
V: TRBV5-1
CDR3: CASSLGTSGGTYNEQFF

J: TRBJ2-5
V: TRBV9
CDR3: CASSGTGSGTQYF

J: TRBJ1-4
V: TRBV28
CDR3: CASSLATGTLEKLFF

J: TRBJ1-1
V: TRBV6-5
CDR3: CASSYYRGTEAFF

J: TRBJ1-4
V: TRBV6-1
CDR3: CASGRQGFEKLFF

J: TRBJ1-4
V: TRBV6-1
CDR3: CASSLEDAEKLFF